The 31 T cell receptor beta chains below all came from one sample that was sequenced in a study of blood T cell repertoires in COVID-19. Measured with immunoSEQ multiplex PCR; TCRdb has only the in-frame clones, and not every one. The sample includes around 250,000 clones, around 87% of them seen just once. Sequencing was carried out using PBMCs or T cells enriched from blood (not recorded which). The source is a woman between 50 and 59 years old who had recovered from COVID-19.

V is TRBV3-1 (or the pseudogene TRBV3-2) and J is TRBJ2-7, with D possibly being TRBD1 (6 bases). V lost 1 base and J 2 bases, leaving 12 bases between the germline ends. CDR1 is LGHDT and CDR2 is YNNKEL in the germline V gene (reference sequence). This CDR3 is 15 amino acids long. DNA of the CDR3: TGTGCCAGCAGCCAAGGGGACACCGGCACCTACGAGCAGTACTTC. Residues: CASSQGDTGTYEQYF.

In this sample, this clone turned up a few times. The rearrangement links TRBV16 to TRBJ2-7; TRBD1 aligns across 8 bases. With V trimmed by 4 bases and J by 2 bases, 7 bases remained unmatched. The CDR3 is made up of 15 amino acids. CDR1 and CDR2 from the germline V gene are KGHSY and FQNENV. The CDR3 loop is CASSPRQGIPYEQYF. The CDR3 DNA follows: TGTGCCAGCAGCCCGAGACAGGGGATACCCTACGAGCAGTACTTC.

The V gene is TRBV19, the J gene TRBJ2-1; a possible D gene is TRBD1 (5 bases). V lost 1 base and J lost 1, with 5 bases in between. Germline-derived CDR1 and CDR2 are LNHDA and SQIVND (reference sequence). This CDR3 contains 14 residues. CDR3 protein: CASSIGQSYNEQFF. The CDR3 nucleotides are TGTGCCAGTAGTATAGGACAGTCCTACAATGAGCAGTTCTTC.

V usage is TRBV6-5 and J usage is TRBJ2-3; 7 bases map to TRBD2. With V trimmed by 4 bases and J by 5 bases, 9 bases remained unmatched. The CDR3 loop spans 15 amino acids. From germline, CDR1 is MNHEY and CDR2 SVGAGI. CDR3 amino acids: CASSSLAVGGDTQYF. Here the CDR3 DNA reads TGTGCCAGCAGTTCCCTAGCGGTGGGGGGAGATACGCAGTATTTT.

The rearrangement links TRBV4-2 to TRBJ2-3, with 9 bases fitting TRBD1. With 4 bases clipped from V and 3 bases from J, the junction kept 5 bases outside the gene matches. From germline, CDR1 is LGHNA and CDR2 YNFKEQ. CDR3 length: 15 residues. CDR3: CASSPSGQGTDTQYF. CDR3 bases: TGTGCCAGCAGCCCGAGTGGACAGGGGACAGATACGCAGTATTTT.

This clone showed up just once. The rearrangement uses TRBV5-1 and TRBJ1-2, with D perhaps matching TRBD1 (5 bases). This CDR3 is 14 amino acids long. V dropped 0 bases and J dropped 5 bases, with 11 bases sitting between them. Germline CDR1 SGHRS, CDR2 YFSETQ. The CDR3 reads CASSLVPGPYGYTF. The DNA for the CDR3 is TGCGCCAGCAGCTTGGTACCAGGGCCTTATGGCTACACCTTC.

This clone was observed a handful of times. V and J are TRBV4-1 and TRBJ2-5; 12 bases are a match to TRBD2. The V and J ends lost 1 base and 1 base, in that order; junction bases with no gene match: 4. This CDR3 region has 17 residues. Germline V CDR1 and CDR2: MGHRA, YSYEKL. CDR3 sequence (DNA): TGCGCCAGCAGCCAAGTACGACTAGCGGGAGCCCAAGAGACCCAGTACTTC. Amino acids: CASSQVRLAGAQETQYF.

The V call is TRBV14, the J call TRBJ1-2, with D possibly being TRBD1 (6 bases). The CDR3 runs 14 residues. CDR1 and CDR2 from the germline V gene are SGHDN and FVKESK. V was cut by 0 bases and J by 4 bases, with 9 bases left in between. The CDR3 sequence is CASSQETGLYGYTF. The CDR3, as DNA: TGTGCCAGCAGCCAAGAAACAGGGCTCTATGGCTACACCTTC.

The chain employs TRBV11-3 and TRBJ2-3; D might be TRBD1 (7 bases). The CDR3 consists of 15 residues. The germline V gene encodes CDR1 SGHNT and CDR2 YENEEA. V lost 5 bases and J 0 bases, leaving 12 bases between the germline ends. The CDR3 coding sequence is TGTGCCAGCAGCGTGGGGGGACAGAGCACAGATACGCAGTATTTT. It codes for CASSVGGQSTDTQYF.

The CDR3 bases are TGCGCCAGCAGCTTGGGGTACGGGACTAGCGGGAGGGGAGAGACCCAGTACTTC. Translating gives CASSLGYGTSGRGETQYF. V gene TRBV5-1 combines with J gene TRBJ2-5; 16 bases are shared with TRBD2. V trimming: 0 bases; J trimming: 4 bases; junction bases outside the gene matches: 6. Germline V gives CDR1 SGHRS, CDR2 YFSETQ. The CDR3 loop spans 18 amino acids.

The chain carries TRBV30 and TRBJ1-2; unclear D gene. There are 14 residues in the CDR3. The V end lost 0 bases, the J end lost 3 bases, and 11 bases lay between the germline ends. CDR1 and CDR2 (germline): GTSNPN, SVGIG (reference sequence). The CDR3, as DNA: TGTGCCTGGAGTGTACTTGGCAGGCACTATGGCTACACCTTC. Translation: CAWSVLGRHYGYTF.

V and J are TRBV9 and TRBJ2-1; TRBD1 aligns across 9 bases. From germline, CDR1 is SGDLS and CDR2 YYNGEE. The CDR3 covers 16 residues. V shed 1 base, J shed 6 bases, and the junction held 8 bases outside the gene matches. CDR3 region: CASSVIQQGAGNEQFF. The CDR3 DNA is TGTGCCAGCAGCGTAATCCAACAGGGGGCAGGCAATGAGCAGTTCTTC.

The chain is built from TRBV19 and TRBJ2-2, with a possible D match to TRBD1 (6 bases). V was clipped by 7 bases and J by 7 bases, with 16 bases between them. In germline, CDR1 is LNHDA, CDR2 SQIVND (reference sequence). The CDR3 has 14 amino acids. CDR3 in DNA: TGTGCCAGTACCATAACAGGGTCGGGCGGGGAGCTGTTTTTT. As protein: CASTITGSGGELFF.

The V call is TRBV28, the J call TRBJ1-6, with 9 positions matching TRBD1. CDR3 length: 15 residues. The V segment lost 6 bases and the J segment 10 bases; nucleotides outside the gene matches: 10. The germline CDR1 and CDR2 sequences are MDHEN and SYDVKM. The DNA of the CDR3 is TGTGCCAGCAGGGGTGGACAGGGGAAAACGTCACCCCTCCACTTT. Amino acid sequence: CASRGGQGKTSPLHF. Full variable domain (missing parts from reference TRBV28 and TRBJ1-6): DVKVTQSSRYLVKRTGEKVFLECVQDMDHENMFWYRQDPGLGLRLIYFSYDVKMKEKGDIPEGYSVSREKKERFSLILESASTNQTSMYLCASRGGQGKTSPLHFGNGTRLTVT.

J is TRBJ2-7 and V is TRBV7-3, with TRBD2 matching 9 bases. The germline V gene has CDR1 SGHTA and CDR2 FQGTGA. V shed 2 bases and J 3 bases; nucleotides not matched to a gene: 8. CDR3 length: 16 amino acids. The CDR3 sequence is CASSLPISGRNYEQYF. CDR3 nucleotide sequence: TGTGCCAGCAGCTTACCCATTAGCGGGAGAAACTACGAGCAGTACTTC. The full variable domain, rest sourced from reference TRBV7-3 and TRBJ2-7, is GAGVSQTPSNKVTEKGKYVELRCDPISGHTALYWYRQSLGQGPEFLIYFQGTGAADDSGLPNDRFFAVRPEGSVSTLKIQRTERGDSAVYLCASSLPISGRNYEQYFGPGTRLTVT.

The CDR3 coding sequence is TGTGCCAGCAGTTACGTCGAGGGGAACACTGAAGCTTTCTTT. This sequence encodes CASSYVEGNTEAFF. The chain joins TRBV6-6 to TRBJ1-1; D unclear. This CDR3 contains 14 residues. CDR1 is MNHNY, CDR2 SVGAGI, per germline (reference sequence). V was trimmed by 2 bases and J by 1 base, leaving 8 bases between them.

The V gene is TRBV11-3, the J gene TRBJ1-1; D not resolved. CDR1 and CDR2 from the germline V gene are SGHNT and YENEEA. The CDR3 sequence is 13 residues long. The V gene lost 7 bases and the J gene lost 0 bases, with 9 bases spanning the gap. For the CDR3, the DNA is TGTGCCAGCATCCTTGGCCTGAACACTGAAGCTTTCTTT. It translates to CASILGLNTEAFF.

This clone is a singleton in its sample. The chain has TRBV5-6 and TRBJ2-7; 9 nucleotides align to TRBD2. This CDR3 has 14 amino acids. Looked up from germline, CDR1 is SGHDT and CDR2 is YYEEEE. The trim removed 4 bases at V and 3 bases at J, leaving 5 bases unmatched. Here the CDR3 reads CASSPAGGRYEQYF. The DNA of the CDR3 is TGTGCCAGCAGCCCAGCGGGAGGACGCTACGAGCAGTACTTC.

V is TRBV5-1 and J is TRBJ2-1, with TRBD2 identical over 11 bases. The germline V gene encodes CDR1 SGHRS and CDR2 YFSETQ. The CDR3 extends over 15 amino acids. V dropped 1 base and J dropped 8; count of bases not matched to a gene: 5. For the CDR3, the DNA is TGCGCCAGCAGCTTGCTAGCGGGAGGACGCGATGAGCAGTTCTTC. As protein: CASSLLAGGRDEQFF.

CDR3 sequence reads: CASSRLAGKYEQYF. In nucleotides, the CDR3 is TGTGCCAGCAGTCGACTGGCGGGGAAGTACGAGCAGTACTTC. The chain is built from TRBV28 and TRBJ2-7; weak D call: TRBD2 (6 bases). This CDR3 spans 14 amino acids. Germline values: CDR1 MDHEN, CDR2 SYDVKM. V shed 5 bases and J shed 4 bases, with 15 bases lying between them. The full variable domain, in which reference TRBV28 and TRBJ2-7 provide the parts outside the CDR3, is DVKVTQSSRYLVKRTGEKVFLECVQDMDHENMFWYRQDPGLGLRLIYFSYDVKMKEKGDIPEGYSVSREKKERFSLILESASTNQTSMYLCASSRLAGKYEQYFGPGTRLTVT.

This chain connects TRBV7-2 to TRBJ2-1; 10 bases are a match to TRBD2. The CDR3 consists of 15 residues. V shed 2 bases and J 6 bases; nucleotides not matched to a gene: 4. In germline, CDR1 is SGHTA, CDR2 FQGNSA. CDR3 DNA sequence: TGTGCCAGCAGCTTATCTAGCGGGAGTAGCAATGAGCAGTTCTTC. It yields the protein CASSLSSGSSNEQFF.

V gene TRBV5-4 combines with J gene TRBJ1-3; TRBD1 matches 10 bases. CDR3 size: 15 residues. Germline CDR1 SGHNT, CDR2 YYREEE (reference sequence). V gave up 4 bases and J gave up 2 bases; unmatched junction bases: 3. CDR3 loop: CASSPGTGAGNTIYF. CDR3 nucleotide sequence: TGTGCCAGCAGCCCCGGGACAGGGGCTGGAAACACCATATATTTT.

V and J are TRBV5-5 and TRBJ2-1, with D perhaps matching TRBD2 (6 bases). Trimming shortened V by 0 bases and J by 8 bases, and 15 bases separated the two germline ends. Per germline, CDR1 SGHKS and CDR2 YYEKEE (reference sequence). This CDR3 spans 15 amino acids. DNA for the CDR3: TGTGCCAGCAGCTTGGGGCTTTTTCCGGGGGATGAGCAGTTCTTC. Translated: CASSLGLFPGDEQFF.

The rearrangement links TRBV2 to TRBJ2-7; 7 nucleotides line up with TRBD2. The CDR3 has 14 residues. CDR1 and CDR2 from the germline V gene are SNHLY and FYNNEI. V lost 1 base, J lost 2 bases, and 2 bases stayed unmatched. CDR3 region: CASSEGGGTYEQYF. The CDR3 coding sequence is TGTGCCAGCAGTGAAGGGGGGGGTACCTACGAGCAGTACTTC.

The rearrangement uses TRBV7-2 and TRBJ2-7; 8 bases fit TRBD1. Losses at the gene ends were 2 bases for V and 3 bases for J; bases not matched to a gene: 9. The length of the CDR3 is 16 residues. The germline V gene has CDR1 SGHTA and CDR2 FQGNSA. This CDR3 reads CASSLKVGTGLYEQYF. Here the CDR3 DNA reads TGTGCCAGCAGCTTAAAGGTAGGGACAGGACTCTACGAGCAGTACTTC.

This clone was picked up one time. CDR3 amino acids: CASSVDPLGGTVTYEQYF. DNA for the CDR3: TGTGCCAGCAGCGTAGATCCTCTCGGTGGTACTGTTACCTACGAGCAGTACTTC. V usage is TRBV9 and J usage is TRBJ2-7; D gene ambiguous. The CDR3 runs to 18 residues. Germline assignment: CDR1 SGDLS and CDR2 YYNGEE. Trimming stripped 0 bases from V and 2 bases from J, with 21 bases between.

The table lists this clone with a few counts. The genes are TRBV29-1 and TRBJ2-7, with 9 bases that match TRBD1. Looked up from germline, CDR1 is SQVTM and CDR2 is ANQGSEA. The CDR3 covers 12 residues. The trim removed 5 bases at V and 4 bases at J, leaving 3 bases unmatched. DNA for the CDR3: TGCAGCGTTAGGGACAGGGAGTACGAGCAGTACTTC. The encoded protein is CSVRDREYEQYF.

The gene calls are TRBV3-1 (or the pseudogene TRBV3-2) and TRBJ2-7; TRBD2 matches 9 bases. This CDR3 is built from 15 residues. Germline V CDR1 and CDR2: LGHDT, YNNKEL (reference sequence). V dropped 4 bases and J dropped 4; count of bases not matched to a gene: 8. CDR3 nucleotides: TGTGCCAGCAGCCCCGTCGCGGGAGGGCGGTACGAGCAGTACTTC. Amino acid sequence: CASSPVAGGRYEQYF.

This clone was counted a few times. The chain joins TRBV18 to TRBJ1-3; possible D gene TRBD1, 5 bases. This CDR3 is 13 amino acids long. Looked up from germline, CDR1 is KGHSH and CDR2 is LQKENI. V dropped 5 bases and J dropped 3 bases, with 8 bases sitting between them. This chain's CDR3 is CASSTGGGNTIYF. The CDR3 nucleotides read TGTGCCAGCTCAACCGGGGGTGGAAACACCATATATTTT.

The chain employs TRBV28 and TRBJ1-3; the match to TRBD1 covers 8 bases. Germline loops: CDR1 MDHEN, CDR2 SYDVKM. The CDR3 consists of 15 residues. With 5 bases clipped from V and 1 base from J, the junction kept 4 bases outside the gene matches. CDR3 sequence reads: CASSNQGASGNTIYF. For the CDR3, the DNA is TGTGCCAGCAGTAATCAGGGGGCATCTGGAAACACCATATATTTT.

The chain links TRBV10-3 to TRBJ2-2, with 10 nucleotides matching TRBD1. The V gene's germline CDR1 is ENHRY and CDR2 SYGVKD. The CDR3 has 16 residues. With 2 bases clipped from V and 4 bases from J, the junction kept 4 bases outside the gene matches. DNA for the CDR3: TGTGCCATCAGTGAGGACAGGGGGCGCATCACCGGGGAGCTGTTTTTT. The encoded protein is CAISEDRGRITGELFF.